These 2 T cell receptor beta chains came from one sample sequenced in a study of T cell clonality in common variable immunodeficiency. Whole-study results and caveats: Reportedly, TCR beta sequences from common variable immunodeficiency showed fewer deletions and N-nucleotide insertions.

Libraries were prepared by immunoSEQ multiplex PCR; TCRdb keeps only in-frame clonotypes and omits some of them. This record lists around 40,000 clones, none seen once only, and the top ten clones contain around 6%. Their antigen targets remain unknown. Sequencing was performed on peripheral blood mononuclear cells. These receptors originate from a human donor with common variable immunodeficiency.

As concerns this clone: The missing CDR3 end, 3 residues past where the read stops, is filled in from the germline J gene. The chain links TRBV6-2 or TRBV6-3 to TRBJ1-5; 7 positions match TRBD1. The CDR3 extends over 13 amino acids. After removal of 6 bases from V and 5 bases from J, the junction contained 4 bases not matched to a gene. Germline CDR1 reads MNHEY; CDR2 reads SVGEGT. The covered CDR3 bases are TGTGCCAGCAGACCGACAGGGTATCAGCCC. Its protein product is CASRPTGYQP. The whole CDR3 sequence is CASRPTGYQPQHF.

This clone has only a few counts. The sequenced fragment ends 3 residues before the CDR3 boundary, so the rest is inferred from the germline J gene. V gene TRBV7-8 combines with J gene TRBJ1-5; maybe TRBD1 (6 bases). This CDR3 contains 15 residues. Germline CDR1 reads SGHVS; CDR2 reads FQNEAQ. V was shortened by 0 bases and J by 4 bases, with 10 bases between the two germline ends. The CDR3 bases that were read are TGTGCCAGCAGCTTAGCGGGACAAGCTAATCAGCCC. Translation: CASSLAGQANQP. Given in full, the CDR3 is CASSLAGQANQPQHF.